What follows is one T cell receptor (beta chain) and its context. Its target is unknown. The source of the sample is a study of monozygotic twins with inflammatory bowel disease. The length of the CDR3 is 13 residues. Study results and caveats: With inverse Simpson as the measure, TCRbeta diversity was lower in IBD patients than in healthy co-twins.

Samples each yielded cDNA through eight separate reactions. TCRdb re-called the 5' RACE reads; one entry per CDR3 protein, DNA not given. Its table lists about 380,000 distinct CDR3 sequences. The origin of this receptor is a human donor with ulcerative colitis or Crohn's disease, or a healthy co-twin of an affected twin (not recorded which). Source material: blood. V and J are TRBV12-3 or TRBV12-4 and TRBJ2-3. The CDR3: CASSSFNTDTQYF.